The T cell receptor beta chain under discussion was sequenced for a study of blood T cells in healthy people across ages. As for the study in general: When template switching was applied, about one barcoded beta molecule was captured per two T cells.

Through a sample-barcoded 5' primer and a J-beta primer mix, a second PCR was run for roughly 6 to 12 cycles. A tag from a template-switch adaptor with 12 random nucleotides marked each cDNA molecule. TCRdb independently ran MiXCR on the 5' RACE reads; one entry per CDR3 protein. In the table there are more than 800,000 distinct CDR3 sequences, under 30% of which are singletons. This CDR3 region has 16 residues. The V gene's germline CDR1 is SGHTA and CDR2 FQGNSA. Broader study findings: Diversity was higher, and naive CD4+ cells more numerous, in long-lived donors than in aged donors. In these data, TCR beta diversity tracked strongly with naive T cell percentage.

A remark on this clonotype: The antigen remains undetermined.

Source material: blood. The clonotype comes from a woman older than 75 in good health. V gene TRBV7-2 combines with J gene TRBJ2-5; the match to TRBD2 covers 10 bases. Judging by the DNA end, TRBJ2-4 fits better; the J call may be wrong. CDR3 loop: CASSLDGLAGENIQYF. In DNA form, the CDR3 reads TGTGCCAGCAGCTTAGATGGGCTAGCGGGGGAAAACATTCAGTACTTC.